These 14 T cell receptor beta chains share one sample of origin, sequenced in a study of cytomegalovirus exposure and HLA in healthy donors. PCR involved 60 Vbeta and 13 Jbeta primers. Data came from immunoSEQ multiplex PCR; TCRdb stores just in-frame clones and leaves some out. The sample consists of over 110,000 clones, about 80% of them appearing once. The sample comprised PBMCs. Source of these receptors: a woman aged 55-69 years in good health and CMV-seropositive.

V usage is TRBV11-3 and J usage is TRBJ2-5; the match to TRBD2 covers 10 bases. The V and J ends lost 4 bases and 4 bases, in that order; junction bases with no gene match: 3. This CDR3 spans 14 amino acids. Per the germline V gene, CDR1 is SGHNT and CDR2 is YENEEA. Written as DNA, the CDR3 is TGTGCCAGCAGCTCTAGCGGGAGCTCAGAGACCCAGTACTTC. This gives the protein CASSSSGSSETQYF.

V gene TRBV5-1 combines with J gene TRBJ2-7, with 8 nucleotides matching TRBD2. The CDR3 is 15 amino acids. CDR1 is SGHRS, CDR2 YFSETQ, per germline. The V gene end was trimmed by 0 bases and the J gene end by 3 bases; junction bases not matched to a gene: 5. The CDR3 sequence is CASSLGGGTSYEQYF. The CDR3 DNA reads as TGCGCCAGCAGCTTGGGAGGGGGGACTAGCTACGAGCAGTACTTC.

The chain couples TRBV28 to TRBJ2-2; D remains unclear. Per germline, CDR1 MDHEN and CDR2 SYDVKM. This CDR3 contains 12 residues. V lost 3 bases and J lost 10, with 9 bases in between. The DNA for the CDR3 is TGTGCCAGCAGTTTCACCGCGGAGGAGCTGTTTTTT. Translating it yields CASSFTAEELFF.

J is TRBJ1-5 and V is TRBV27; D remains ambiguous. Germline V gene sequence: CDR1 MNHEY, CDR2 SMNVEV (reference sequence). The CDR3 extends over 14 amino acids. V lost 3 bases and J 7 bases, leaving 13 bases between the germline ends. The CDR3, as DNA: TGTGCCAGCAGTTTCGTGAACAGCCAACAGCCCCAGCATTTT. Translated: CASSFVNSQQPQHF.

The chain couples TRBV11-2 to TRBJ1-5; a possible D gene is TRBD1 (5 bases). Trimming cost V 2 bases and J 4 bases, with 6 bases left between them. Germline CDR1 is SGHAT and CDR2 is FQNNGV. The CDR3 spans 13 residues. The CDR3: CASSLYRNQPQHF. For the CDR3, the DNA is TGTGCCAGCAGCTTATACAGGAATCAGCCCCAGCATTTT.

The V and J genes are TRBV9 and TRBJ2-1; TRBD2 matches 10 bases. The CDR3 has 16 amino acids. J gave up 6 bases and V 0 bases, and 6 bases lay outside the gene matches. The germline gives CDR1 SGDLS, CDR2 YYNGEE. CDR3: CASSVALAGGFNEQFF. CDR3 sequence (DNA): TGTGCCAGCAGCGTAGCGTTAGCGGGAGGATTCAATGAGCAGTTCTTC.

V is TRBV2 and J is TRBJ1-5; TRBD1 aligns across 9 bases. With 5 bases clipped from V and 7 bases from J, the junction kept 9 bases outside the gene matches. The germline gives CDR1 SNHLY, CDR2 FYNNEI. The CDR3 sequence is 15 residues long. DNA of the CDR3: TGTGCCAGCAGTCTGGACAGGGGCGCAGGACAGCCCCAGCATTTT. Its translation is CASSLDRGAGQPQHF.

The V gene is TRBV5-1, the J gene TRBJ2-5, with a tentative D call TRBD2 (6 bases). CDR3 size: 13 residues. Germline loops: CDR1 SGHRS, CDR2 YFSETQ. Trimming took off 0 bases at V and 5 bases at J, with 8 bases between the two ends. In nucleotides, the CDR3 is TGCGCCAGCAGCTTGGTACGGGGGGAGACCCAGTACTTC. Amino acid sequence: CASSLVRGETQYF.

The chain is built from TRBV7-6 and TRBJ2-3, with 9 bases lining up with TRBD2. This CDR3 has 15 residues. V lost 1 base to trimming and J lost 2 bases; unmatched junction nucleotides: 1. Per germline, CDR1 SGHVS and CDR2 FNYEAQ. The CDR3 protein is CASSLGTSDTDTQYF. In DNA form, the CDR3 reads TGTGCCAGCAGCTTAGGGACTAGCGACACAGATACGCAGTATTTT.

This sequence joins TRBV12-2 and TRBJ2-1; TRBD1, the table's D call, was not compared with the DNA. TRBV12-2 constitutes a pseudogene. The CDR3 spans 16 residues. CDR3 region: CASRLGSGPGGNEQFF. The CDR3 DNA is TGTGCAAGTCGCTTGGGTTCAGGGCCGGGTGGGAATGAGCAGTTCTTC.

In this sample, this clone turned up a few times. This rearrangement joins TRBV4-2 to TRBJ2-1; no reliable D call. This CDR3 contains 11 residues. Germline V lookup: CDR1 LGHNA, CDR2 YNFKEQ. With 2 bases removed from V and 6 bases from J, the gap between germline ends came to 2 bases. CDR3 in DNA: TGTGCCAGCAGCCAACTCAATGAGCAGTTCTTC. Translated: CASSQLNEQFF.

This rearrangement joins TRBV4-1 to TRBJ2-3; the match to TRBD2 covers 9 bases. V lost 1 base and J lost 4; bases outside the gene matches: 6. This CDR3 is built from 16 residues. In germline, CDR1 is MGHRA, CDR2 YSYEKL. In DNA, the CDR3 is TGCGCCAGCAGCCAAGGGACCTTAGCGGGAGCAGATACGCAGTATTTT. This sequence encodes CASSQGTLAGADTQYF.

The rearrangement links TRBV11-3 to TRBJ2-6, with D unclear. Germline CDR1 SGHNT, CDR2 YENEEA. The CDR3 totals 14 residues. V was shortened by 8 bases and J by 2 bases, with 10 bases between the two germline ends. The CDR3 DNA reads as TGTGCCAGCGCTAGGATGCCTGGGGCCAACGTCCTGACTTTC. Encoded protein: CASARMPGANVLTF. Using reference TRBV11-3 and TRBJ2-6 for the parts outside the CDR3, the full variable domain is EAGVVQSPRYKIIEKKQPVAFWCNPISGHNTLYWYLQNLGQGPELLIRYENEEAVDDSQLPKDRFSAERLKGVDSTLKIQPAELGDSAVYLCASARMPGANVLTFGAGSRLTVL.

The rearrangement uses TRBV9 and TRBJ2-2, with D tentatively TRBD1 (5 bases). The germline V gene encodes CDR1 SGDLS and CDR2 YYNGEE. V lost 0 bases, J lost 3 bases, and 9 bases lay in between. CDR3 length: 15 amino acids. Written as DNA, the CDR3 is TGTGCCAGCAGCGTAGTGGGGCTTGACACCGGGGAGCTGTTTTTT. Its translation: CASSVVGLDTGELFF.